Following are 20 T cell receptor beta chains from one sample sequenced in a study of beta chain features in type 1 diabetes. Expressed TCRB transcripts were sequenced because the isolated RNA had all been reverse transcribed beforehand. The protocol was immunoSEQ multiplex PCR, while the TCRdb copy is restricted to in-frame clones and leaves out a portion. This sample has under 250,000 clones, with less than 15% found just once. Sequencing was done on a sample of naive CD4+ T cells from blood. These receptors came from a woman between 40 and 55 years old in good health.

The J gene is TRBJ1-1, the V gene TRBV11-2, with D possibly matching TRBD1 (6 bases). Trimming removed 5 bases at V and 10 bases at J, with 11 bases between. This CDR3 region has 11 residues. The germline CDR1 and CDR2 sequences are SGHAT and FQNNGV. The CDR3 DNA is TGTGCCAGCAGCCCAGGGGCAGGAGCTTTCTTT. Translated, it gives CASSPGAGAFF.

The rearrangement links TRBV18 to TRBJ1-1; 8 bases fit TRBD1. Germline CDR1 is KGHSH and CDR2 is LQKENI. V dropped 5 bases and J dropped 1; count of bases not matched to a gene: 3. The length of the CDR3 is 14 residues. The CDR3 nucleotides read TGTGCCAGCTCATTCGGACAGGGGAACACTGAAGCTTTCTTT. It encodes CASSFGQGNTEAFF.

The chain employs TRBV7-2 and TRBJ2-1, with 10 nucleotides matching TRBD2. The CDR3 is made up of 15 amino acids. V trimming: 5 bases; J trimming: 5 bases; junction bases outside the gene matches: 6. Germline CDR1 SGHTA, CDR2 FQGNSA. Here the CDR3 reads CASSTLAGGHNEQFF. CDR3 bases: TGTGCCAGCAGCACCTTAGCGGGGGGCCACAATGAGCAGTTCTTC.

This chain uses TRBV5-4 with TRBJ2-7; D possibly corresponds to TRBD1 (5 bases). The CDR3 contains 13 residues. The germline gives CDR1 SGHNT, CDR2 YYREEE (reference sequence). Trimming left V 4 bases short and J 4 bases short, with 12 bases between. DNA for the CDR3: TGTGCCAGCAGCGGCCAGGGTTGGTACGAGCAGTACTTC. It specifies CASSGQGWYEQYF.

J is TRBJ2-3 and V is TRBV5-1; the D gene is possibly TRBD1 (6 bases). Germline assignment: CDR1 SGHRS and CDR2 YFSETQ. This CDR3 region has 16 residues. The V end lost 0 bases, the J end lost 2 bases, and 13 bases lay between the germline ends. CDR3 sequence: CASSLVTGPYTDTQYF. The CDR3 region has the DNA TGCGCCAGCAGCTTGGTGACAGGTCCCTACACAGATACGCAGTATTTT.

This clone was picked up a small number of times. The CDR3 sequence is CASSYSGQGFYNEQFF. The CDR3 region has the DNA TGTGCCAGCAGTTACTCGGGACAGGGATTTTACAATGAGCAGTTCTTC. The chain links TRBV6-5 to TRBJ2-1, with 9 positions matching TRBD1. The length of the CDR3 is 16 residues. Germline V gene lookup returns CDR1 MNHEY and CDR2 SVGAGI. V dropped 0 bases and J dropped 4; count of bases not matched to a gene: 4.

The chain has TRBV7-2 and TRBJ1-3; 7 bases are a match to TRBD1. The J segment lost 1 base and the V segment lost 1 base, leaving 7 bases of the junction unmatched. In germline, CDR1 is SGHTA, CDR2 FQGNSA. The CDR3 spans 17 residues. CDR3 loop: CASSLEATGWSGNTIYF. In DNA form, the CDR3 reads TGTGCCAGCAGCTTAGAAGCGACAGGGTGGTCTGGAAACACCATATATTTT.

The chain couples TRBV7-2 to TRBJ1-2; no reliable D call. Germline CDR1 is SGHTA and CDR2 is FQGNSA. Trimming took off 1 base at V and 3 bases at J, with 9 bases between the two ends. The CDR3 spans 14 residues. The CDR3 protein is CASSLDWSDYGYTF. CDR3 coding DNA: TGTGCCAGCAGCTTAGATTGGTCAGACTATGGCTACACCTTC.

This clone was recorded a few times. V is TRBV18 and J is TRBJ1-1, with D possibly TRBD1 on 5 matching bases. Germline assignment: CDR1 KGHSH and CDR2 LQKENI. The length of the CDR3 is 17 residues. Trimming shortened V by 2 bases and J by 2 bases, and 18 bases separated the two germline ends. CDR3 coding DNA: TGTGCCAGCTCACCAATTCGGGGGGAAATTGGTAACACTGAAGCTTTCTTT. It translates to CASSPIRGEIGNTEAFF.

The sample holds a few counts of this clone. This rearrangement joins TRBV2 to TRBJ1-2; 10 bases are shared with TRBD1. Germline trimming cut 6 bases from V and 6 bases from J; bases unmatched to any gene: 7. Germline CDR1 SNHLY, CDR2 FYNNEI. The CDR3 has 14 residues. The CDR3 DNA reads TGTGCCAGCAGCTATCTGGACAGGGGGGATGGCTACACCTTC. Its translation: CASSYLDRGDGYTF.

This clone was counted ten times or more. The chain employs TRBV2 and TRBJ2-1; possible D gene TRBD2, 6 bases. Germline CDR1 SNHLY, CDR2 FYNNEI. V shed 0 bases and J shed 7 bases, with 7 bases lying between them. CDR3 length: 13 amino acids. The CDR3 loop is CASSEAGGNEQFF. CDR3 DNA sequence: TGTGCCAGCAGTGAAGCTGGAGGGAATGAGCAGTTCTTC.

The chain joins TRBV7-2 to TRBJ2-5, with D possibly being TRBD2 (6 bases). This CDR3 contains 19 residues. The germline V gene encodes CDR1 SGHTA and CDR2 FQGNSA. V lost 1 base and J lost 3, with 24 bases in between. As DNA, the CDR3 is TGTGCCAGCAGCTTAGAGAGTGCGCGGGGCGAAGTAATGAAAGAGACCCAGTACTTC. It codes for CASSLESARGEVMKETQYF.

This clone was seen a few times. The V call is TRBV18, the J call TRBJ2-7; TRBD2 matches at 15 bases. Germline V gene lookup returns CDR1 KGHSH and CDR2 LQKENI. The ends lost 3 bases at V and 5 bases at J; junction bases unmatched: 2. CDR3 length equals 15 residues. CDR3 sequence reads: CASSPRTSGGDEQYF. In DNA form, the CDR3 reads TGTGCCAGCTCACCCAGGACTAGCGGGGGGGACGAGCAGTACTTC. The full variable domain, in which reference TRBV18 and TRBJ2-7 provide the parts outside the CDR3, is NAGVMQNPRHLVRRRGQEARLRCSPMKGHSHVYWYRQLPEEGLKFMVYLQKENIIDESGMPKERFSAEFPKEGPSILRIQQVVRGDSAAYFCASSPRTSGGDEQYFGPGTRLTVT.

The V call is TRBV12-2, the J call TRBJ2-2; the D call of TRBD2 is as the table states it, not checked on the DNA. TRBV12-2 represents a pseudogene. The CDR3 runs to 18 residues. CDR3 DNA: TGTGCAAGTCGCTTCCAAGCGGTGGGACTATTCGGCACCGGGGAGCTGTTTTTT. Translating gives CASRFQAVGLFGTGELFF.

CDR3 sequence: CASSLSTGGGYGYTF. CDR3 nucleotides: TGTGCCAGCAGCTTATCTACAGGGGGAGGATATGGCTACACCTTC. The V and J genes are TRBV7-6 and TRBJ1-2; 8 nucleotides line up with TRBD1. The length of the CDR3 is 15 residues. V was pared by 2 bases and J by 5 bases, with 7 bases of the junction left unmatched. In germline, CDR1 is SGHVS, CDR2 FNYEAQ.

This chain links TRBV4-1 with TRBJ1-3; TRBD1 might be the D (5 bases). Trimming removed 0 bases at V and 0 bases at J, with 12 bases between. This CDR3 spans 17 amino acids. Germline V gene lookup returns CDR1 MGHRA and CDR2 YSYEKL. The CDR3 region has the DNA TGCGCCAGCAGCCAAGATATCACAGGTCGCTCTGGAAACACCATATATTTT. This sequence encodes CASSQDITGRSGNTIYF.

This clone showed up just a few times. The chain couples TRBV5-1 to TRBJ2-6; TRBD1 agrees at 7 bases. Germline values: CDR1 SGHRS, CDR2 YFSETQ. This CDR3 contains 16 residues. The V gene end was trimmed by 1 base and the J gene end by 2 bases; junction bases not matched to a gene: 3. CDR3 coding DNA: TGCGCCAGCAGCTTGCGTCAGGGGGCTGGGGCCAACGTCCTGACTTTC. Translation: CASSLRQGAGANVLTF. The whole variable domain, remainder taken from reference TRBV5-1 and TRBJ2-6, is KAGVTQTPRYLIKTRGQQVTLSCSPISGHRSVSWYQQTPGQGLQFLFEYFSETQRNKGNFPGRFSGRQFSNSRSEMNVSTLELGDSALYLCASSLRQGAGANVLTFGAGSRLTVL.

The chain links TRBV2 to TRBJ2-1; 12 nucleotides align to TRBD2. V lost 2 bases to trimming and J lost 6 bases; unmatched junction nucleotides: 2. This CDR3 region has 15 residues. In germline, CDR1 is SNHLY, CDR2 FYNNEI. The chain's CDR3 is CASSETSGGINEQFF. In nucleotides, the CDR3 is TGTGCCAGCAGTGAAACTAGCGGGGGGATCAATGAGCAGTTCTTC.

The chain couples TRBV5-5 to TRBJ1-1; the D gene is possibly TRBD1 (6 bases). The CDR3 sequence is 16 residues long. Germline loops: CDR1 SGHKS, CDR2 YYEKEE (reference sequence). Trimming took off 0 bases at V and 1 base at J, with 13 bases between the two ends. The CDR3 protein is CASSLAARRGNTEAFF. CDR3 in DNA: TGTGCCAGCAGCTTGGCTGCTCGCAGGGGGAACACTGAAGCTTTCTTT. The full variable domain, with the rest looked up from reference TRBV5-5 and TRBJ1-1, is DAGVTQSPTHLIKTRGQQVTLRCSPISGHKSVSWYQQVLGQGPQFIFQYYEKEERGRGNFPDRFSARQFPNYSSELNVNALLLGDSALYLCASSLAARRGNTEAFFGQGTRLTVV.

The chain employs TRBV10-3 and TRBJ2-1; TRBD2 agrees at 9 bases. The CDR3 has 15 residues. The germline V gene has CDR1 ENHRY and CDR2 SYGVKD. Trimming at V came to 7 bases and at J to 4 bases, leaving 8 bases not matched to a gene. The CDR3 region is CAITTRGLAYNEQFF. DNA of the CDR3: TGTGCCATCACTACTAGGGGACTAGCATACAATGAGCAGTTCTTC.